This T cell receptor (beta chain) came from a study of CD8+ T cells in alopecia areata. Study outcomes and limitations: Sequence data from scalp samples additionally include resident alphabeta T cells of normal skin. More clonal than normal scalp was lesional scalp, particularly alopecia totalis/universalis.

Documented treatment: oral pan-JAK inhibitor, 5-10 mg twice daily. Alopecia areata patients had lesional scalp punch biopsies and peripheral blood taken from them. Sequencing used cDNA as its template, made by extracting RNA and reverse transcribing it. Method: immunoSEQ multiplex PCR; TCRdb's copy keeps in-frame clones and lacks some. The profile shows some 130,000 clones, 50% to 55% of them singletons. Of note for this clone: Antigen specificity is unknown.

The CDR3 covers 14 residues. The germline V and J ends were trimmed by 1 base and 5 bases, with 14 bases remaining between them. Germline V gene data show CDR1 as SQVTM and CDR2 as ANQGSEA. The TCR comes from a human donor with alopecia areata. The material was CD4+ T cells sorted from blood, obtained at week 4, from a patient treated with tofacitinib. The chain links TRBV29-1 to TRBJ1-1; a possible D gene is TRBD1 (5 bases). Here the CDR3 reads CSVEGRGRDTEAFF. Written as DNA, the CDR3 is TGCAGCGTTGAAGGGCGGGGCAGAGATACTGAAGCTTTCTTT. Full variable domain (outside the CDR3, taken from reference TRBV29-1 and TRBJ1-1): SAVISQKPSRDICQRGTSLTIQCQVDSQVTMMFWYRQQPGQSLTLIATANQGSEATYESGFVIDKFPISRPNLTFSTLTVSNMSPEDSSIYLCSVEGRGRDTEAFFGQGTRLTVV.